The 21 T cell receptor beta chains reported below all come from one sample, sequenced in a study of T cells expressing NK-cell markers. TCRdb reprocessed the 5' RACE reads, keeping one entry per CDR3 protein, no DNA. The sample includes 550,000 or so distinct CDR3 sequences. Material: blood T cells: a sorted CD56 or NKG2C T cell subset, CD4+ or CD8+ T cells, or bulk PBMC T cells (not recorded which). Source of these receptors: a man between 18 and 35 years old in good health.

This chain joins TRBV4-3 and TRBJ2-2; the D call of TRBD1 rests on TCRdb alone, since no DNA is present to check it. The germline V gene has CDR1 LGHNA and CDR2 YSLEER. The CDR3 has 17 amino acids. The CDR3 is CASSQDHRGASTGELFF.

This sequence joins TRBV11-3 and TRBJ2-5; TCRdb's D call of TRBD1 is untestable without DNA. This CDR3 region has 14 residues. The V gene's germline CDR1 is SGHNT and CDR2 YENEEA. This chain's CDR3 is CARTGSGYQETQYF.

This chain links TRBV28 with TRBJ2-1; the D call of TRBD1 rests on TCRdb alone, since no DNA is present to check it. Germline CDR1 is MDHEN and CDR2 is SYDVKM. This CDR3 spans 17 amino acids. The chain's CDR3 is CASRRPGTGSSYNEQFF. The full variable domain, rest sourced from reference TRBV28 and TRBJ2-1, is DVKVTQSSRYLVKRTGEKVFLECVQDMDHENMFWYRQDPGLGLRLIYFSYDVKMKEKGDIPEGYSVSREKKERFSLILESASTNQTSMYLCASRRPGTGSSYNEQFFGPGTRLTVL.

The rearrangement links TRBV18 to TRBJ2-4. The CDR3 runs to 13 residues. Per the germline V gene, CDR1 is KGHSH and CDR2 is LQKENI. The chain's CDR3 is CASSPPGEDIQYF.

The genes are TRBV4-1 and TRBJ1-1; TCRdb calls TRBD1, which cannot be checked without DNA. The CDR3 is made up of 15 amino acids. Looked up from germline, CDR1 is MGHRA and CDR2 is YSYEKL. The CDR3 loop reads CASSQGGQGGTEAFF.

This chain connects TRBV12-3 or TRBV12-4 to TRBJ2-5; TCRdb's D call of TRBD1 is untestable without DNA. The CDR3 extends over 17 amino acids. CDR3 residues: CASSLGISRQGRETQYF.

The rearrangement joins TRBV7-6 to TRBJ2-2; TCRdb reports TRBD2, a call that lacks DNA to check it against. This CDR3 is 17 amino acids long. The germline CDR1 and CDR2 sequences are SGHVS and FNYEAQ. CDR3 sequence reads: CASSLALAGAPGGELFF. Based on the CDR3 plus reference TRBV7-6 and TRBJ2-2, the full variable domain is GAGVSQSPRYKVTKRGQDVALRCDPISGHVSLYWYRQALGQGPEFLTYFNYEAQQDKSGLPNDRFSAERPEGSISTLTIQRTEQRDSAMYRCASSLALAGAPGGELFFGEGSRLTVL.

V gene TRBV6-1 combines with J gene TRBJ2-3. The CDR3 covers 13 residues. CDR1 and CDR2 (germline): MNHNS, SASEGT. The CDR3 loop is CASSVDRRDTQYF.

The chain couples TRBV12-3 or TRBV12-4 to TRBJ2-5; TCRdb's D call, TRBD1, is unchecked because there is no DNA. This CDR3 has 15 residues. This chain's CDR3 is CASRRSSGDGETQYF.

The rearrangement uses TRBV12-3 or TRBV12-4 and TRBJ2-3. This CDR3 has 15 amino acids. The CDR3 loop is CASSLFHEITDTQYF.

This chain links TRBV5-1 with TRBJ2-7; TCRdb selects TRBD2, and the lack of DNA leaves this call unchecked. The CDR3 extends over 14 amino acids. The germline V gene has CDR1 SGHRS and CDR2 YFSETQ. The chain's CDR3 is CASSLVAEDYEQYF.

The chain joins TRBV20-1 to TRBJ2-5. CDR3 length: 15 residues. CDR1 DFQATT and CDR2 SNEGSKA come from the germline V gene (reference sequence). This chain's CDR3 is CSARDWKVYQETQYF.

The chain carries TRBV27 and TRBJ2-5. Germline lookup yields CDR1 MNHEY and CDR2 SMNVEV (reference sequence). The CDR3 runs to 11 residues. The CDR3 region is CASIAGGTQYF.

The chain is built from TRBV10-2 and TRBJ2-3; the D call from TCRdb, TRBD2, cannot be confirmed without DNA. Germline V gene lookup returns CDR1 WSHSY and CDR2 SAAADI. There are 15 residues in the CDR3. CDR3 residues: CASSEVAGESDTQYF.

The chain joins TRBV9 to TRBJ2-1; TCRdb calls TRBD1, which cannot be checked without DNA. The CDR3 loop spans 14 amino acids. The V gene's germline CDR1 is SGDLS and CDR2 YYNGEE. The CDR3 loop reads CASSDRGPYNEQFF.

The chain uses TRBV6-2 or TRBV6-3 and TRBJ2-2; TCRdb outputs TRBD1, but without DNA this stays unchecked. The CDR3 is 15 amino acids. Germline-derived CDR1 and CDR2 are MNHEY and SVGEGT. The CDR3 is CASTHRVSDTGELFF.

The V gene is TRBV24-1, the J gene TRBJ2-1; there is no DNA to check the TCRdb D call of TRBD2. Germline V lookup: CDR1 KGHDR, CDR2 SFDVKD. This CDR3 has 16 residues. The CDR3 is CATSDPSGGSINEQFF.

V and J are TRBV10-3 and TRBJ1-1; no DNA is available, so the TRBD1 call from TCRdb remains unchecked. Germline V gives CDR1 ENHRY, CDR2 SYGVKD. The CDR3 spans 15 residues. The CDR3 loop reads CAIQNPGQGATEAFF.

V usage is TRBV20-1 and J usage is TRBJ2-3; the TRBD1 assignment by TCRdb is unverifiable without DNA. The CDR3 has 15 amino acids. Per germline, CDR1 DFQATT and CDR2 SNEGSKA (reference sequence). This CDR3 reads CSARVPGGFTDTQYF.

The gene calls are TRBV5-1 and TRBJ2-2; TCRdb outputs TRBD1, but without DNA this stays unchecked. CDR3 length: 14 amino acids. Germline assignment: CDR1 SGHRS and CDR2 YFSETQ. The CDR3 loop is CASSLPGYTGELFF.

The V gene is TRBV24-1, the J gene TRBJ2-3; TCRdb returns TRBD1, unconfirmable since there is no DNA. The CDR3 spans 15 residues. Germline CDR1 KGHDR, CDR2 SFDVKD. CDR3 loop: CATSALTGSSDTQYF.